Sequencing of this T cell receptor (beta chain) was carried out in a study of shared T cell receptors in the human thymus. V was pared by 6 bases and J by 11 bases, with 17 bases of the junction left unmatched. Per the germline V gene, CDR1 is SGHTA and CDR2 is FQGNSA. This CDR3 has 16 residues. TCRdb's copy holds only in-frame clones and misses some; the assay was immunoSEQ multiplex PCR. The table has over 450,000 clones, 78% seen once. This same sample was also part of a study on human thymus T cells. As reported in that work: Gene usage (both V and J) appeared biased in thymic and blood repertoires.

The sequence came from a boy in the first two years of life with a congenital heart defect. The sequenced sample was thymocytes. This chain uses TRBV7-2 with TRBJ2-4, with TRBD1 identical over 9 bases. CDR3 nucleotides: TGTGCCAGCAGTCCCCGGACAGGGGTTGCCCCTGCATTTCAGTACTTC. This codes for CASSPRTGVAPAFQYF.